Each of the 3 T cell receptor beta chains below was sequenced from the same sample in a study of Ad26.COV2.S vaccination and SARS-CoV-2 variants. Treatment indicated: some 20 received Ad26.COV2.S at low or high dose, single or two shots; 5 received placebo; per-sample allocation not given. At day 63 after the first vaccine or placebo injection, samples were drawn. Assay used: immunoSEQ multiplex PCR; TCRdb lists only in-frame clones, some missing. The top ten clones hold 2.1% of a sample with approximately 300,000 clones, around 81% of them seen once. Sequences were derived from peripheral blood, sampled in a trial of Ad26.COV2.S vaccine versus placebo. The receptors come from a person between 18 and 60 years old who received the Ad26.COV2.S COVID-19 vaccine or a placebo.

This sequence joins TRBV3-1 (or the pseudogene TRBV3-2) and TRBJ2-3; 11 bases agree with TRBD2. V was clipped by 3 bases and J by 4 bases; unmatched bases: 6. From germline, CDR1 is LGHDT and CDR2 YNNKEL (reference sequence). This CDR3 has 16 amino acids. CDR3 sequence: CASSHPSGGYADTQYF. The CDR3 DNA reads TGTGCCAGCAGCCACCCTAGCGGGGGGTACGCAGATACGCAGTATTTT.

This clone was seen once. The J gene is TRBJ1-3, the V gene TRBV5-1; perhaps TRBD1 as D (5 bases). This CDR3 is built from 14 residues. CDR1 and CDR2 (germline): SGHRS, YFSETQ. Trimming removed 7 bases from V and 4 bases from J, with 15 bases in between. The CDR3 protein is CASRGLSEGNTIYF. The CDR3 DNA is TGCGCCAGCCGGGGCTTGTCGGAAGGAAACACCATATATTTT.

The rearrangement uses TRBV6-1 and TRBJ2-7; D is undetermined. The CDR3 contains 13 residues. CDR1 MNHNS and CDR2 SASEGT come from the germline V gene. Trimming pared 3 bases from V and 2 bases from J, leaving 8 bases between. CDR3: CASSEGKTYEQYF. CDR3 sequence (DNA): TGTGCCAGCAGTGAGGGCAAGACCTACGAGCAGTACTTC.